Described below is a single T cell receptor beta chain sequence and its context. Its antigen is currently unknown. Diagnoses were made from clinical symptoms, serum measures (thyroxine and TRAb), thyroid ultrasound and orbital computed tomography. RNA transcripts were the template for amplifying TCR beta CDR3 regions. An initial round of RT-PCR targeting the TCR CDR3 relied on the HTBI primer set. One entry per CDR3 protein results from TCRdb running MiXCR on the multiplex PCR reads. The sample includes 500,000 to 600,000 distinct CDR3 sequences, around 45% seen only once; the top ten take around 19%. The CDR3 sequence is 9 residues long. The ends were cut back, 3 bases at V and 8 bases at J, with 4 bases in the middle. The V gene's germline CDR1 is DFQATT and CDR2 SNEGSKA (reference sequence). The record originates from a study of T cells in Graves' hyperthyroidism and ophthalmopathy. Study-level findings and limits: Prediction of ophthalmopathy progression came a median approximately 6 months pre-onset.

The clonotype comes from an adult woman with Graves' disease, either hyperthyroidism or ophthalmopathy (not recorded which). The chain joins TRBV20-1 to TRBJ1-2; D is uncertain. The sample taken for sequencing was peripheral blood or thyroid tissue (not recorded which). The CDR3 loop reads CSASLGYTF. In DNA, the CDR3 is TGCAGTGCTAGCCTCGGCTACACCTTC.